This T cell receptor beta chain emerged from a study of regulatory and conventional T cells in RAG deficiency. Generated by immunoSEQ multiplex PCR, the TCRdb table keeps only in-frame clones and is missing some. The repertoire includes over 45,000 clones, approximately 90% of them detected once, and around 0.5% sits in the top ten. Germline-derived CDR1 and CDR2 are SGHDT and YYEEEE. V dropped 5 bases and J dropped 7 bases, with 12 bases sitting between them. The CDR3 runs to 13 residues. Study-wide results and limits: In Omenn syndrome, Treg and Tconv repertoires overlapped >90%.

Blood CD4+ CD25-low CD127-high conventional T cells supplied the genomic DNA template. In the case of this clone: Its antigen is unidentified.

This same sample was also taken into another study, of regulatory T cells. That report notes: The PCR used 52 TRBV and 13 TRBJ primers.

The V gene is TRBV5-6, the J gene TRBJ1-4; D call uncertain. Material for sequencing was CD4+ effector T cells sorted from blood. This TCR came from a human donor in good health. CDR3 amino acids: CASSLRALEKLFF. As DNA, the CDR3 is TGTGCCAGCAGTCTTAGGGCCCTTGAAAAACTGTTTTTT.